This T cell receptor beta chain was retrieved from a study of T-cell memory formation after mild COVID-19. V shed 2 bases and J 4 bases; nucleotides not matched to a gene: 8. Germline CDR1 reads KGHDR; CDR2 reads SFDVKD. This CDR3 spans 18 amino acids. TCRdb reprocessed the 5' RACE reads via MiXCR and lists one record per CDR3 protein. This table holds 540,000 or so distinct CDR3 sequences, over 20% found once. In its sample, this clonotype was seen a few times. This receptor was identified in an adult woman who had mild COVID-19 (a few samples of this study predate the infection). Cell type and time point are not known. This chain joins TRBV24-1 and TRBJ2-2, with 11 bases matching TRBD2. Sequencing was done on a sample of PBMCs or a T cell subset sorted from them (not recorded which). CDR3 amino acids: CATSDSLIAGGPTGELFF. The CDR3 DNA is TGTGCCACCAGTGATTCTCTTATAGCGGGGGGGCCCACCGGGGAGCTGTTTTTT.